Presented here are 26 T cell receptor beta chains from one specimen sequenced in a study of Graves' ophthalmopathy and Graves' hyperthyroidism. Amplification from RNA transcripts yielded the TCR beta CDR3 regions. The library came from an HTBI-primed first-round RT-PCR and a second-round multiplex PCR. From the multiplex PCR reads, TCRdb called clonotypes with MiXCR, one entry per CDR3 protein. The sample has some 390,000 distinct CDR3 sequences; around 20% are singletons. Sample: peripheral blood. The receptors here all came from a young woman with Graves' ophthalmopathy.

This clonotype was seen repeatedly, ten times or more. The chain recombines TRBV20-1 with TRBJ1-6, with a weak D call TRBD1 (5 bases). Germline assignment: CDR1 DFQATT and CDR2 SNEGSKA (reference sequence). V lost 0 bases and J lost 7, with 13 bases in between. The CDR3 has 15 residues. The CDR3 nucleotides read TGCAGTGCTAGAGAACAGGATTGGGGGAATTCACCCCTCCACTTT. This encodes CSAREQDWGNSPLHF.

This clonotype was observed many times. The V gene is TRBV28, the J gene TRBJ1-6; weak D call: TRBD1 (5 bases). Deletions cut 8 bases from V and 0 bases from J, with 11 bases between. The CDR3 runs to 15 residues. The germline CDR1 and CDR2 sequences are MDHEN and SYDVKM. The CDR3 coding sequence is TGTGCCAGCGGGGCAGGGAGCTCCTATAATTCACCCCTCCACTTT. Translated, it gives CASGAGSSYNSPLHF.

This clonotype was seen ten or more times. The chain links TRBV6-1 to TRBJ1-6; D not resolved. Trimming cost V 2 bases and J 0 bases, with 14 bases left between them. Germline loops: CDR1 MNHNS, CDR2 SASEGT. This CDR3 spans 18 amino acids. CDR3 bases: TGTGCCAGCAGTGAAACACCCCGTGGGAGCTCCTATAATTCACCCCTCCACTTT. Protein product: CASSETPRGSSYNSPLHF.

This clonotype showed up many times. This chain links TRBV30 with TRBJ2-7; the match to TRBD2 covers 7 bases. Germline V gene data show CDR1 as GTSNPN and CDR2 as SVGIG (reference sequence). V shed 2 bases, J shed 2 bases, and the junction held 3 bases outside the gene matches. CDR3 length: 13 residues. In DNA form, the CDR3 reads TGTGCCTGGAGTCTAGCGGCCGCCTACGAGCAGTACTTC. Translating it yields CAWSLAAAYEQYF.

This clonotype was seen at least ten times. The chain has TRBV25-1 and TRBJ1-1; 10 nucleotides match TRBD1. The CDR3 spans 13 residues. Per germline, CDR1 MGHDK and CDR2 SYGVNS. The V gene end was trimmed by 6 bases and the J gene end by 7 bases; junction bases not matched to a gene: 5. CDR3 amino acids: CASRGQGNGEAFF. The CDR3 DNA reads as TGTGCCAGCAGGGGACAGGGGAATGGTGAAGCTTTCTTT.

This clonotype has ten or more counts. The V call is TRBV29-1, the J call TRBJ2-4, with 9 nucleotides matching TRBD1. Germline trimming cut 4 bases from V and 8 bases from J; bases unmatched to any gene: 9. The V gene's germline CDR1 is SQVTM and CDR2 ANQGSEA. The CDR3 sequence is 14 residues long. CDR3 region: CSVVAQGALDIQYF. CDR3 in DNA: TGCAGCGTTGTAGCACAGGGGGCTCTGGACATTCAGTACTTC.

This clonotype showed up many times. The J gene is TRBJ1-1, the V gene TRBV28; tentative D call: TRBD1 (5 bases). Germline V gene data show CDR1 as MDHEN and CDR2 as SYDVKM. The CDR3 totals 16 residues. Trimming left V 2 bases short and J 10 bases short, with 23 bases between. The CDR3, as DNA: TGTGCCAGCAGTTTAGATTGGCAGCTACCCGGGGGGAGAGCTTTCTTT. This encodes CASSLDWQLPGGRAFF.

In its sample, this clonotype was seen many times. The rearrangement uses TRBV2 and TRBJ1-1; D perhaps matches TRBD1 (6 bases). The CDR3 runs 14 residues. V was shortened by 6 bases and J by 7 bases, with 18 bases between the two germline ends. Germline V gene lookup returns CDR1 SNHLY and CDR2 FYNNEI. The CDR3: CASRGSRGLFEAFF. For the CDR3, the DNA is TGTGCCAGCAGGGGATCCAGGGGACTGTTTGAAGCTTTCTTT.

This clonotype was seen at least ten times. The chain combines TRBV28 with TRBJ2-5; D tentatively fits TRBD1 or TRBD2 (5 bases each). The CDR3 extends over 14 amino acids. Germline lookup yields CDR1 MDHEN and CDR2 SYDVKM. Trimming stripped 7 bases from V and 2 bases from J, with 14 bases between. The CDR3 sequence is CASNIRGTQETQYF. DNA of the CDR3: TGTGCCAGCAACATCCGAGGGACGCAAGAGACCCAGTACTTC. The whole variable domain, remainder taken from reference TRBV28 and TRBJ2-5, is DVKVTQSSRYLVKRTGEKVFLECVQDMDHENMFWYRQDPGLGLRLIYFSYDVKMKEKGDIPEGYSVSREKKERFSLILESASTNQTSMYLCASNIRGTQETQYFGPGTRLLVL.

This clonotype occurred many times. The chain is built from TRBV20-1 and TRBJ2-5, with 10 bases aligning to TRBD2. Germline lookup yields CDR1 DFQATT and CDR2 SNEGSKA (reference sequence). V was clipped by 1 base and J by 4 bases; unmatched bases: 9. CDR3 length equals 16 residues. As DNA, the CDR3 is TGCAGTGCTAGAGGGTACAGCGGGAGGGCAGGAGAGACCCAGTACTTC. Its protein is CSARGYSGRAGETQYF.

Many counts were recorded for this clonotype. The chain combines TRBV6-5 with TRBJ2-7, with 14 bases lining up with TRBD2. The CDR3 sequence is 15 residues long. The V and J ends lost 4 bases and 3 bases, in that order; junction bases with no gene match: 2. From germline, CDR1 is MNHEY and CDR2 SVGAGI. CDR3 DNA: TGTGCCAGCAGTTTGACTAGCGGGGGGGACTACGAGCAGTACTTC. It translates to CASSLTSGGDYEQYF.

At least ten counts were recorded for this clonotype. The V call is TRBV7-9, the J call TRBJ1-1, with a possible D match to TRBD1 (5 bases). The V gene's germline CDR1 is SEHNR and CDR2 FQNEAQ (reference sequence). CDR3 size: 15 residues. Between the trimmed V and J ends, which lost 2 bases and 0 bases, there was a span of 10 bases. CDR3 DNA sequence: TGTGCCAGCAGCTTACAGCGACAGATGAACACTGAAGCTTTCTTT. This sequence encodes CASSLQRQMNTEAFF.

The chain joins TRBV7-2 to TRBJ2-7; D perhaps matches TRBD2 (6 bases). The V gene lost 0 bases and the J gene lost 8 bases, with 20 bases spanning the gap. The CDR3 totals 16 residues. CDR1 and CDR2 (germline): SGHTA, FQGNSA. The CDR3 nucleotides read TGTGCCAGCAGCTTAGCGACGGGAGTCCGTTCTAAGAAGCAGTACTTC. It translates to CASSLATGVRSKKQYF. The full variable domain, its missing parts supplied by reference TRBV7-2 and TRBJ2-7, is GAGVSQSPSNKVTEKGKDVELRCDPISGHTALYWYRQSLGQGLEFLIYFQGNSAPDKSGLPSDRFSAERTGGSVSTLTIQRTQQEDSAVYLCASSLATGVRSKKQYFGPGTRLTVT.

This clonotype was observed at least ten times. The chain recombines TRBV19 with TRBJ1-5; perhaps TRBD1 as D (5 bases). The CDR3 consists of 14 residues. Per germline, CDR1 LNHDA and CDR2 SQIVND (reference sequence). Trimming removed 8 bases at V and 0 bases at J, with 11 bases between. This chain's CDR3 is CASSGGHSNQPQHF. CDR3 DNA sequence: TGTGCCAGTTCGGGAGGACATAGCAATCAGCCCCAGCATTTT.

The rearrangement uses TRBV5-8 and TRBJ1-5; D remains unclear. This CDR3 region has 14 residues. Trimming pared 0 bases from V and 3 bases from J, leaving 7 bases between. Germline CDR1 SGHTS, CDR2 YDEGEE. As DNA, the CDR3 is TGTGCCAGCAGCTTGGTGGTTCTCAATCAGCCCCAGCATTTT. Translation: CASSLVVLNQPQHF.

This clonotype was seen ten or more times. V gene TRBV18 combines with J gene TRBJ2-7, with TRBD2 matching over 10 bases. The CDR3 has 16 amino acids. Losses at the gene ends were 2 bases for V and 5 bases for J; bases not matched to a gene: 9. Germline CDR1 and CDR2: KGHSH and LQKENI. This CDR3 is CASSPYSGRAVDEQYF. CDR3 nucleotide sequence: TGTGCCAGCTCACCATACAGCGGGAGGGCCGTCGACGAGCAGTACTTC.

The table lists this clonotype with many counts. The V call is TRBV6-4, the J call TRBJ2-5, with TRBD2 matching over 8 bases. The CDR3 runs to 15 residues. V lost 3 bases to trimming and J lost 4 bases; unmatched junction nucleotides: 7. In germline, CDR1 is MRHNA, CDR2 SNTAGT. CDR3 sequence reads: CASSDKAGEGETQYF. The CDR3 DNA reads TGTGCCAGCAGTGATAAAGCGGGAGAGGGAGAGACCCAGTACTTC.

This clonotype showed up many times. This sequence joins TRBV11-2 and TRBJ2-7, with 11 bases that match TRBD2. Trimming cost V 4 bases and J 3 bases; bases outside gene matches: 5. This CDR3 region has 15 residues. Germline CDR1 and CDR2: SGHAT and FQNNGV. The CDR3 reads CASSWFGTSGYEQYF. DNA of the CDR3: TGTGCCAGCAGCTGGTTCGGGACTAGCGGCTACGAGCAGTACTTC.

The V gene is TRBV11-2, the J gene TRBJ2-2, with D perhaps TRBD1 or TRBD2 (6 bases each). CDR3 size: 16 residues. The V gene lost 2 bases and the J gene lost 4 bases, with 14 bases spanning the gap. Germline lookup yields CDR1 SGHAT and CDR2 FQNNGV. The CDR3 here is CASSLSPGASTGELFF. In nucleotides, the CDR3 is TGTGCCAGCAGCTTATCACCGGGGGCCAGCACCGGGGAGCTGTTTTTT.

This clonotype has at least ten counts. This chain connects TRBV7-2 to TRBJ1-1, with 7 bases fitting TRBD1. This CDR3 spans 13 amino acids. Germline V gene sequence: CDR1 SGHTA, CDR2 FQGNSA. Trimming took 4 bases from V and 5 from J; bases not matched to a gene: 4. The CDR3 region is CASSSTGVTEAFF. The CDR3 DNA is TGTGCCAGCAGCTCCACAGGGGTGACTGAAGCTTTCTTT.

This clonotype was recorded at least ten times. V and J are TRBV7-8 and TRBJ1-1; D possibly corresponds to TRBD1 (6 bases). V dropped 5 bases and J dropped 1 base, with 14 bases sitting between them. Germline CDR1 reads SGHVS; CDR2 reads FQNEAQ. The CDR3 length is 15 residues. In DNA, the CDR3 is TGTGCCAGCAGCAGCACAGGGTCCAAGAACACTGAAGCTTTCTTT. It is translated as CASSSTGSKNTEAFF.

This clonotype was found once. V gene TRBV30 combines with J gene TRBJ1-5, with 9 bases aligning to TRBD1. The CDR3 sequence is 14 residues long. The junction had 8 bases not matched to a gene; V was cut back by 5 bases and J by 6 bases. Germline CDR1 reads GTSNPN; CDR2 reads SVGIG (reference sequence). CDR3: CAWGDRVRTQPQHF. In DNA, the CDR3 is TGTGCCTGGGGGGACAGGGTCCGCACTCAGCCCCAGCATTTT.

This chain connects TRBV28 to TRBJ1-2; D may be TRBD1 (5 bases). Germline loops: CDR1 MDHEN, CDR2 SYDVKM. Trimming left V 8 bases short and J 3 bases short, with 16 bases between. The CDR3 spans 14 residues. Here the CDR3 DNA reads TGTGCCAGCCAGGGAGGAACTCTAGACTATGGCTACACCTTC. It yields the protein CASQGGTLDYGYTF.

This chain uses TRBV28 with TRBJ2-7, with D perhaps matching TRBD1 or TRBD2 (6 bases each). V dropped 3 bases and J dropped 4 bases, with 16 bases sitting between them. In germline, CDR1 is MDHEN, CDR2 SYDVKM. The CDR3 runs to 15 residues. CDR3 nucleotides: TGTGCCAGCAGTTTTGATGGGGGGCGCGGGTACGAGCAGTACTTC. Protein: CASSFDGGRGYEQYF.

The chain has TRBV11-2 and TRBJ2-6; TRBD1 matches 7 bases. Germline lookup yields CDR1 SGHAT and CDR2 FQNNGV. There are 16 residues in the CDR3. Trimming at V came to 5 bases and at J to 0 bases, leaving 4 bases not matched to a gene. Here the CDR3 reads CASSPDRVSGANVLTF. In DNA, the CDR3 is TGTGCCAGCAGCCCCGACAGGGTCTCTGGGGCCAACGTCCTGACTTTC.

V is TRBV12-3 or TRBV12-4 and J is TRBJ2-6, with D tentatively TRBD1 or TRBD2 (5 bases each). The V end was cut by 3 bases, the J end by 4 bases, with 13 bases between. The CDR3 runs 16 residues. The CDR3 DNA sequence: TGTGCCAGCAGTTTTGGGGCAGGGACCGGGGCCAACGTCCTGACTTTC. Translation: CASSFGAGTGANVLTF.